One and the same sample provided the 16 T cell receptor beta chains below, sequenced in a study of blood T cell repertoires in COVID-19. Using immunoSEQ multiplex PCR, the repertoire was profiled, and TCRdb retains in-frame clones only, with some absent. Here the sample spans 300,000 to 350,000 clones, approximately 87% being singletons. The sample comprised peripheral blood. The receptor source for this set is a woman aged 30 to 39 with COVID-19, enrolled during active disease.

The chain joins TRBV5-5 to TRBJ2-2; D is perhaps TRBD1 (5 bases). Germline lookup yields CDR1 SGHKS and CDR2 YYEKEE (reference sequence). The CDR3 runs to 16 residues. The V end lost 3 bases, the J end lost 6 bases, and 18 bases lay between the germline ends. DNA for the CDR3: TGTGCCAGCAGCTCGGTCCAGGGAAGTAGGGCCGGGGAGCTGTTTTTT. This codes for CASSSVQGSRAGELFF.

This chain connects TRBV6-5 to TRBJ1-2, with D unresolved. The CDR3 sequence is 13 residues long. V shed 4 bases and J shed 3 bases, with 9 bases lying between them. Germline lookup yields CDR1 MNHEY and CDR2 SVGAGI. The CDR3 DNA reads as TGTGCCAGCAGTTCCGGGAGGGACTATGGCTACACCTTC. Translation gives CASSSGRDYGYTF.

V and J are TRBV13 and TRBJ2-7, with 13 bases lining up with TRBD2. Germline V CDR1 and CDR2: PRHDT, FYEKMQ (reference sequence). The CDR3 extends over 16 amino acids. V gave up 3 bases and J gave up 7 bases; unmatched junction bases: 9. CDR3 in DNA: TGTGCCAGCAGCTTCTCCTCGGGGACTAGCGGGGAAGAGCAGTACTTC. Its protein is CASSFSSGTSGEEQYF. The variable domain in full, with the rest retrieved from reference TRBV13 and TRBJ2-7, is AAGVIQSPRHLIKEKRETATLKCYPIPRHDTVYWYQQGPGQDPQFLISFYEKMQSDKGSIPDRFSAQQFSDYHSELNMSSLELGDSALYFCASSFSSGTSGEEQYFGPGTRLTVT.

The V gene is TRBV6-1, the J gene TRBJ2-2, with unresolved D. This CDR3 has 15 residues. Germline values: CDR1 MNHNS, CDR2 SASEGT. Trimming left V 1 base short and J 6 bases short, with 12 bases between. The CDR3 sequence is CASSEVEYIPGELFF. The CDR3 nucleotides read TGTGCCAGCAGTGAAGTGGAGTATATCCCCGGGGAGCTGTTTTTT.

The genes are TRBV11-2 and TRBJ1-2; 9 bases are shared with TRBD1. Germline V lookup: CDR1 SGHAT, CDR2 FQNNGV. J lost 5 bases, V lost 3 bases, and 10 bases had no gene match. The CDR3 has 16 amino acids. The CDR3: CASSFRGQGSSYGYTF. The CDR3 DNA reads TGTGCCAGCAGCTTCCGGGGACAGGGATCTTCTTATGGCTACACCTTC.

The chain couples TRBV6-1 to TRBJ2-4; 10 bases line up with TRBD2. The V and J ends lost 8 bases and 5 bases, in that order; junction bases with no gene match: 9. The V gene's germline CDR1 is MNHNS and CDR2 SASEGT. The CDR3 is 15 residues long. CDR3 coding DNA: TGTGCCAGCTCGAGCGGGAGGGCGGGAGAAAACATTCAGTACTTC. This translates into CASSSGRAGENIQYF.

The V call is TRBV3-1 (or the pseudogene TRBV3-2), the J call TRBJ2-3, with D possibly matching TRBD1 (5 bases). The germline V and J ends were trimmed by 0 bases and 0 bases, with 13 bases remaining between them. Germline lookup yields CDR1 LGHDT and CDR2 YNNKEL (reference sequence). This CDR3 spans 17 amino acids. CDR3 loop: CASSQDRRALSTDTQYF. The CDR3 DNA follows: TGTGCCAGCAGCCAAGACCGCAGGGCTCTTAGCACAGATACGCAGTATTTT.

The J gene is TRBJ1-4, the V gene TRBV27; tentative D call: TRBD1 (6 bases). Germline lookup yields CDR1 MNHEY and CDR2 SMNVEV (reference sequence). Trimming pared 4 bases from V and 8 bases from J, leaving 14 bases between. CDR3 length: 14 residues. The CDR3 DNA reads as TGTGCCAGCAGTTCAGGGGACCCGCGAGAAAAACTGTTTTTT. This codes for CASSSGDPREKLFF.

V gene TRBV2 combines with J gene TRBJ2-3, with D unclear. The germline V gene encodes CDR1 SNHLY and CDR2 FYNNEI. The V end lost 5 bases, the J end lost 4 bases, and 16 bases lay between the germline ends. The CDR3 has 15 residues. CDR3 nucleotide sequence: TGTGCCAGCAGTCCCGGTGAAGATGTCTCAGATACGCAGTATTTT. Translated: CASSPGEDVSDTQYF.

There are many counts of this clone. The chain carries TRBV7-2 and TRBJ1-1; D possibly corresponds to TRBD1 (5 bases). This CDR3 spans 11 amino acids. V lost 5 bases and J 10 bases, leaving 11 bases between the germline ends. CDR1 is SGHTA and CDR2 is FQGNSA in the germline V gene. The CDR3 loop is CASSQQVVAFF. CDR3 in DNA: TGTGCCAGCAGCCAACAGGTGGTAGCTTTCTTT.

CDR3 nucleotides: TGTGCCAGCAGCTGGCGGGCTGACGGTGGTGCCGGGGAGCTGTTTTTT. It codes for CASSWRADGGAGELFF. The genes are TRBV5-4 and TRBJ2-2; perhaps TRBD2 as D (5 bases). The CDR3 sequence is 16 residues long. The V end lost 3 bases, the J end lost 6 bases, and 18 bases lay between the germline ends. Germline CDR1 and CDR2: SGHNT and YYREEE (reference sequence).

V and J are TRBV29-1 and TRBJ1-1; D remains ambiguous. The CDR3 is 11 amino acids. The germline gives CDR1 SQVTM, CDR2 ANQGSEA. Between the trimmed V and J ends, which lost 7 bases and 1 base, there was a span of 7 bases. The CDR3 DNA reads as TGCAGCGGTACAGAGAACACTGAAGCTTTCTTT. This encodes CSGTENTEAFF. The full variable domain, in which reference TRBV29-1 and TRBJ1-1 provide the parts outside the CDR3, is SAVISQKPSRDICQRGTSLTIQCQVDSQVTMMFWYRQQPGQSLTLIATANQGSEATYESGFVIDKFPISRPNLTFSTLTVSNMSPEDSSIYLCSGTENTEAFFGQGTRLTVV.

The chain couples TRBV12-3 or TRBV12-4 to TRBJ2-1, with TRBD2 identical over 8 bases. The CDR3 extends over 13 amino acids. The V and J ends lost 7 bases and 8 bases, in that order; junction bases with no gene match: 7. The CDR3 DNA reads as TGTGCCAGCAAAACGGGAGGGGGTGATGAGCAGTTCTTC. Residues: CASKTGGGDEQFF.

The chain recombines TRBV27 with TRBJ2-5, with 8 bases matching TRBD2. J gave up 6 bases and V 6 bases, and 15 bases lay outside the gene matches. Germline CDR1 is MNHEY and CDR2 is SMNVEV (reference sequence). The CDR3 length is 16 residues. CDR3 region: CASSSIETGGPKTQYF. The CDR3 bases are TGTGCCAGCAGCTCGATCGAAACGGGAGGGCCGAAGACCCAGTACTTC.

This chain joins TRBV23-1 and TRBJ2-3; tentative D call: TRBD1 (5 bases). TRBV23-1 carries the ORF label, with uncertain function. Trimming removed 4 bases at V and 7 bases at J, with 12 bases between. The CDR3 contains 13 residues. The CDR3 loop reads CASSPHRRNTQYF. Written as DNA, the CDR3 is TGCGCCAGCAGTCCCCACAGGCGCAATACGCAGTATTTT.

This sequence joins TRBV4-1 and TRBJ1-4; 8 bases are a match to TRBD1. V was clipped by 5 bases and J by 0 bases; unmatched bases: 11. There are 18 residues in the CDR3. CDR1 and CDR2 (germline): MGHRA, YSYEKL. CDR3 nucleotides: TGCGCCAGCAGCTATGGACAGGGCATAGGAGCAACTAATGAAAAACTGTTTTTT. It translates to CASSYGQGIGATNEKLFF.